The 16 T cell receptor beta chains reported below all come from one sample, sequenced in a study of beta chain features in type 1 diabetes. The study's findings and limits: The study found moderately but significantly shorter TCRB CDR3s in all four CD4+ subsets of Type 1 diabetes patients.

Their target antigens are unknown. Expressed TCRB transcripts were sequenced because the isolated RNA had all been reverse transcribed beforehand. Clones were sequenced by immunoSEQ multiplex PCR, and TCRdb holds only the in-frame ones, with some missing. The data hold approximately 260,000 clones, with approximately 25% observed a single time. The sample taken for sequencing was naive CD4+ T cells from blood. All receptors come from a woman aged 25 to 39 with type 1 diabetes.

In this sample, this clone turned up a few times. J is TRBJ2-1 and V is TRBV9; 9 bases are a match to TRBD2. Germline assignment: CDR1 SGDLS and CDR2 YYNGEE. The CDR3 extends over 16 amino acids. The ends lost 3 bases at V and 4 bases at J; junction bases unmatched: 8. CDR3 residues: CASSGLSGSLYNEQFF. The DNA for the CDR3 is TGTGCCAGCAGCGGACTTAGCGGGAGTTTGTACAATGAGCAGTTCTTC.

The V gene is TRBV29-1, the J gene TRBJ2-2; D gene ambiguous. Germline CDR1 and CDR2: SQVTM and ANQGSEA. The CDR3 consists of 14 residues. Trimming removed 7 bases at V and 4 bases at J, with 16 bases between. CDR3 protein: CSALTPLATGELFF. The DNA for the CDR3 is TGCAGCGCCCTTACCCCTTTAGCCACCGGGGAGCTGTTTTTT.

This clone was seen a few times. The chain has TRBV29-1 and TRBJ2-2, with 8 positions matching TRBD2. This CDR3 is built from 12 residues. Germline CDR1 and CDR2: SQVTM and ANQGSEA. J lost 5 bases, V lost 6 bases, and 2 bases had no gene match. The DNA for the CDR3 is TGCAGCGTGGGACTAGTAACCGGGGAGCTGTTTTTT. Protein sequence: CSVGLVTGELFF.

This clone was picked up a small number of times. V is TRBV27 and J is TRBJ1-2; the D gene is possibly TRBD1 (5 bases). Trimming left V 5 bases short and J 4 bases short, with 26 bases between. The CDR3 runs to 18 residues. CDR1 and CDR2 (germline): MNHEY, SMNVEV (reference sequence). DNA of the CDR3: TGTGCCAGCAGTCCTCGGGGAGGGGCGGCCAGAAGGAGCTATGGCTACACCTTC. This sequence encodes CASSPRGGAARRSYGYTF.

V and J are TRBV10-3 and TRBJ2-2; D perhaps matches TRBD1 (5 bases). The CDR3 contains 18 residues. V lost 0 bases to trimming and J lost 0 bases, with 14 bases between them. The germline gives CDR1 ENHRY, CDR2 SYGVKD. CDR3 bases: TGTGCCATCAGTGAGTCGTTGAGTCAGGGCGCGAACACCGGGGAGCTGTTTTTT. As protein: CAISESLSQGANTGELFF.

The V call is TRBV15, the J call TRBJ2-7, with 9 bases fitting TRBD2. The junction had 1 base not matched to a gene; V was cut back by 1 base and J by 3 bases. The germline CDR1 and CDR2 sequences are LNHNV and YYDKDF (reference sequence). This CDR3 spans 14 amino acids. The CDR3 bases are TGTGCCACCAGCAGAGCGACTAGCGGCTACGAGCAGTACTTC. The encoded protein is CATSRATSGYEQYF.

The CDR3 reads CASGSGSGNQPQHF. The CDR3 nucleotides are TGTGCCAGCGGTAGCGGGAGTGGCAATCAGCCCCAGCATTTT. This chain joins TRBV28 and TRBJ1-5; D gene unclear. V was cut by 8 bases and J by 2 bases, with 13 bases left in between. CDR1 is MDHEN, CDR2 SYDVKM, per germline. The CDR3 runs 14 residues.

The V call is TRBV28, the J call TRBJ1-2; tentatively, D is TRBD1 (5 bases). Germline CDR1 MDHEN, CDR2 SYDVKM. The CDR3 extends over 14 amino acids. Trimming shortened V by 5 bases and J by 4 bases, and 14 bases separated the two germline ends. CDR3 in DNA: TGTGCCAGCAGTGACAGCTCCGTGGTCTATGGCTACACCTTC. Protein: CASSDSSVVYGYTF.

The rearrangement links TRBV7-9 to TRBJ2-7, with D tentatively TRBD2 (7 bases). V was cut by 5 bases and J by 2 bases, with 16 bases left in between. CDR3 length: 15 amino acids. CDR1 SEHNR and CDR2 FQNEAQ come from the germline V gene (reference sequence). CDR3 sequence: CASSPSGGATYEQYF. In DNA form, the CDR3 reads TGTGCCAGCAGCCCCAGTGGGGGGGCGACCTACGAGCAGTACTTC.

This clone turned up a few times. The V call is TRBV7-9, the J call TRBJ2-4; no firm D call. Germline CDR1 and CDR2: SEHNR and FQNEAQ (reference sequence). The CDR3 has 15 amino acids. Trimming shortened V by 8 bases and J by 0 bases, and 14 bases separated the two germline ends. CDR3 DNA sequence: TGTGCCAGCGGCGACACAGTTCTAGCCAAAAACATTCAGTACTTC. Translating gives CASGDTVLAKNIQYF.

The chain employs TRBV7-9 and TRBJ2-3; 8 nucleotides agree with TRBD2. In germline, CDR1 is SEHNR, CDR2 FQNEAQ (reference sequence). This CDR3 spans 13 amino acids. With 3 bases clipped from V and 5 bases from J, the junction kept 1 base outside the gene matches. DNA for the CDR3: TGTGCCAGCAGCTTGAGCGGGAGAGATACGCAGTATTTT. Its protein is CASSLSGRDTQYF.

This clone was seen a few times. The V and J genes are TRBV25-1 and TRBJ2-2; 7 positions match TRBD1. The J segment lost 1 base and the V segment lost 3 bases, leaving 2 bases of the junction unmatched. Germline V gene data show CDR1 as MGHDK and CDR2 as SYGVNS. CDR3 length: 15 residues. The CDR3, as DNA: TGTGCCAGCAGTGACAACAGGGGGAACACCGGGGAGCTGTTTTTT. Encoded protein: CASSDNRGNTGELFF.

The rearrangement joins TRBV28 to TRBJ2-2; 9 bases are shared with TRBD2. Germline-derived CDR1 and CDR2 are MDHEN and SYDVKM. This CDR3 is built from 16 residues. V trimming: 6 bases; J trimming: 5 bases; junction bases outside the gene matches: 10. CDR3 DNA: TGTGCCAGCAGGGTGTTAGCGGGAGAGGGGACCGGGGAGCTGTTTTTT. It codes for CASRVLAGEGTGELFF.

This clone showed up just a few times. The CDR3 nucleotides are TGTGCCAGCAGCATACGACAGGTTGATGAAAAACTGTTTTTT. Its protein product is CASSIRQVDEKLFF. This sequence joins TRBV9 and TRBJ1-4; possible D gene TRBD1, 6 bases. Germline lookup yields CDR1 SGDLS and CDR2 YYNGEE. This CDR3 has 14 residues. V lost 4 bases, J lost 6 bases, and 13 bases lay in between.

This clone was detected only a few times. The chain employs TRBV9 and TRBJ2-7; 8 bases are shared with TRBD2. The CDR3 consists of 15 residues. The V gene's germline CDR1 is SGDLS and CDR2 YYNGEE. With V trimmed by 4 bases and J by 3 bases, 9 bases remained unmatched. The CDR3 loop is CASSPRQTSVYEQYF. In nucleotides, the CDR3 is TGTGCCAGCAGCCCCAGGCAGACTAGCGTCTACGAGCAGTACTTC. Variable domain in full (rest from reference TRBV9 and TRBJ2-7): DSGVTQTPKHLITATGQRVTLRCSPRSGDLSVYWYQQSLDQGLQFLIQYYNGEERAKGNILERFSAQQFPDLHSELNLSSLELGDSALYFCASSPRQTSVYEQYFGPGTRLTVT.

This chain uses TRBV18 with TRBJ2-5; unclear D gene. This CDR3 spans 13 amino acids. Trimming removed 0 bases at V and 5 bases at J, with 7 bases between. The germline gives CDR1 KGHSH, CDR2 LQKENI. For the CDR3, the DNA is TGTGCCAGCTCACCACCCCATGGCGAGACCCAGTACTTC. It codes for CASSPPHGETQYF.